A selection of T cell receptor beta chains follows, all from one sample in a study of blood T cell repertoires in COVID-19. Here immunoSEQ multiplex PCR was the method, and the copy in TCRdb shows in-frame clones only, minus some. The sample has around 250,000 clones, approximately 80% seen once. What was sequenced was peripheral blood. The receptors stem from a young woman with acute or convalescent COVID-19. Each CDR3 is given without its conserved first and last residue.

V	CDR3
TRBV11-2	ASSSLAGTGTEQF
TRBV20-1	SASDMGGASGNYNEQF
TRBV7-2	ASSTRDRGTEAF
TRBV7-9	ASSLVLVVGNEQF
TRBV9	ASSVASGSYEQY
TRBV30	AWSVGGVFMNTEAF
TRBV27	ASSLFLPGADTQY
TRBV6-1	ASSELGTVNSPLH
TRBV6-6	ASSSGGRAYNEQF
TRBV5-1	ASSSTGVGEKLF
TRBV12-5	ASGLGDRGYGYT
TRBV14	ASSRAAYGYT
TRBV5-1	ASSLGQGYSETEAF
TRBV10-3	AISDTGKSGNTIY
TRBV25-1	AYRPNWQVPNEKLF
TRBV7-9	ASSSAGGQERHEQY
TRBV7-8	ASSTIFTSRMDYEQY
TRBV7-9	ASSPGGITYNEQF
TRBV27	ASSLFRTSGYEQY
TRBV27	ASKADTTYEQY
TRBV28	ASSYYYEQY
TRBV11-3	ASSLFGGTGDTQY
TRBV5-1	ASSDRQGLYEQY
TRBV6-5	ASSYGSGGNEQF
TRBV29-1	SVMTALNTEAF
TRBV9	ASSVSRGRGEKLF
TRBV6-2/TRBV6-3	ASSYGTGLAGYEQY
TRBV4-1	ASSQEKGAGGEQF
TRBV11-3	ASSLDQSGSSSYNEQF
TRBV11-2	ASSQRLAGAANYEQY
TRBV29-1	SVDRIQGDRVGDTQY
TRBV18	ASSPTAGGREQY
TRBV30	AWRKTLGQPQH
TRBV2	ASTGTLRGNQPQH
TRBV7-2	ASSTQALAGGEGTGELF
TRBV19	ASTQRGQGANIQY
TRBV15	ATSPQGALSGYT
TRBV18	ASSRDFGSGNTIY
TRBV3-1/TRBV3-2	ASSQASAAF
TRBV14	ASSHPTGVGTIY
TRBV3-1/TRBV3-2	ASSHYSGEAF
TRBV14	ASSQDIAGGIGNSPLH
TRBV5-8	ASSLAGENTEAF
TRBV28	ASSFGLAGPDTQY
TRBV10-3	AISERTASYNEQF
TRBV7-2	ASSPKPPSGKYNEQF
TRBV6-6	ASSYGGPTTYEQY
TRBV5-1	ASSPLANSSYEQY
TRBV6-1	ASSELAEYEQY
TRBV5-1	ASSSGLQSTEQF
TRBV4-3	ASSQALLGGEQF
TRBV15	ATSRGVGSNYGYT
TRBV27	ASSLLAGVWETQY
TRBV27	ASRITGSNTGELF
TRBV9	ASSLTPGLSAVEQF
TRBV6-5	ASSSQTGTSFRKQY
TRBV28	ASSSDPGTPEKLF
TRBV6-6	ASRRTGNYNEQF
TRBV5-1	ASSLQGYYTDTQY
TRBV3-1/TRBV3-2	ASRRENTEAF